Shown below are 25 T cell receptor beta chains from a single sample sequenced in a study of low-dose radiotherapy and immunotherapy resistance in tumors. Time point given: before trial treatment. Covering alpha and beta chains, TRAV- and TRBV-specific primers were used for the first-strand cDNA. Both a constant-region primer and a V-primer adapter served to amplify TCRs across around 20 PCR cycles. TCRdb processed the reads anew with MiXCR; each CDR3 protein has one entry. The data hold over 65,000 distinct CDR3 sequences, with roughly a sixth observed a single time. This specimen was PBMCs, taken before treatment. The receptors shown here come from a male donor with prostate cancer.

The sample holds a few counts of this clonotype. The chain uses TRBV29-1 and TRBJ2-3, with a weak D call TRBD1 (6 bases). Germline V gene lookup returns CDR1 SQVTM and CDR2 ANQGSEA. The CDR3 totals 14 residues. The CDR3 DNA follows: TGCACCGTCTTCACGGACAGATCGACAGATACGCAGTATTTT. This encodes CTVFTDRSTDTQYF.

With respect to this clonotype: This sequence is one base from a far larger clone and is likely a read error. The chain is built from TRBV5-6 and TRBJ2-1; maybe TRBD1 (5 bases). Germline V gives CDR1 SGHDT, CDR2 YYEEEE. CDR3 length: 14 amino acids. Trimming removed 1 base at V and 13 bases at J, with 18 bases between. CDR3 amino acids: CASSLIDRQETQFF. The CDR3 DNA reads TGTGCCAGCAGCTTGATTGACAGACAAGAGACCCAGTTCTTC.

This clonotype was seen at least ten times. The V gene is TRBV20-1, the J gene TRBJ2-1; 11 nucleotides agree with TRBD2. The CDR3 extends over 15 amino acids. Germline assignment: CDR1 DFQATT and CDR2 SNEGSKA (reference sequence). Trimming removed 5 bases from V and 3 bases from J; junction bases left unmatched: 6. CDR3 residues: CSAAKTSGNYNEQFF. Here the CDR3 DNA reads TGCAGTGCTGCCAAGACTAGCGGGAACTACAATGAGCAGTTCTTC.

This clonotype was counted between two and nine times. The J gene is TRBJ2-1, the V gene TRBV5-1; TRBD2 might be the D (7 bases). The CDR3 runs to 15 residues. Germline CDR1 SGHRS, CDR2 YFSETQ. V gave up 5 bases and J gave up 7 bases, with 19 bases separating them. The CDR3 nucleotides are TGCGCCAGCAGACTGGGCGGGGGCCCCAGGAATGAGCAGTTCTTC. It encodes CASRLGGGPRNEQFF.

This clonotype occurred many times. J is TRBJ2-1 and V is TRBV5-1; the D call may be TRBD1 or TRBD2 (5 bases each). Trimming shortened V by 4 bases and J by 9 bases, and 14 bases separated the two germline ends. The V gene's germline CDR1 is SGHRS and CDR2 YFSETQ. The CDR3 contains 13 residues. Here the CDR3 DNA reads TGCGCCAGCAGCGCCTTCCGGGGCGGTGAGCAGTTCTTC. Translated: CASSAFRGGEQFF. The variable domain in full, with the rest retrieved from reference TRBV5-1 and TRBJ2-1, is KAGVTQTPRYLIKTRGQQVTLSCSPISGHRSVSWYQQTPGQGLQFLFEYFSETQRNKGNFPGRFSGRQFSNSRSEMNVSTLELGDSALYLCASSAFRGGEQFFGPGTRLTVL.

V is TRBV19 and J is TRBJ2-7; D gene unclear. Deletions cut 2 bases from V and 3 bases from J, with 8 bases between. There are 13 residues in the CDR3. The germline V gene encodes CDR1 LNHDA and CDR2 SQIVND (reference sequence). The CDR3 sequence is CASSILGNYEQYF. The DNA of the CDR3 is TGTGCCAGTAGTATATTAGGCAACTACGAGCAGTACTTC.

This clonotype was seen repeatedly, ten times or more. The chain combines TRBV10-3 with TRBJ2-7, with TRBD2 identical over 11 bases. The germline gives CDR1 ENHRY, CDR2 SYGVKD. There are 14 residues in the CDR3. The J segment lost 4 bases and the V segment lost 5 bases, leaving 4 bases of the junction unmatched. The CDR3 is CAISTGTSGYEQYF. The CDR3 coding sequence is TGTGCCATCAGTACCGGGACTAGCGGTTACGAGCAGTACTTC.

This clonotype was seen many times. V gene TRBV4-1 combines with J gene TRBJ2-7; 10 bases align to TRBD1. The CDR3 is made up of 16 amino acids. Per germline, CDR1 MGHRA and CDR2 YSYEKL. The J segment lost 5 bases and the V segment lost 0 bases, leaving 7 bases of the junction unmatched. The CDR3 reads CASSQDGDRGADEQYF. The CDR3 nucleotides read TGCGCCAGCAGCCAAGACGGGGACAGGGGCGCAGACGAGCAGTACTTC.

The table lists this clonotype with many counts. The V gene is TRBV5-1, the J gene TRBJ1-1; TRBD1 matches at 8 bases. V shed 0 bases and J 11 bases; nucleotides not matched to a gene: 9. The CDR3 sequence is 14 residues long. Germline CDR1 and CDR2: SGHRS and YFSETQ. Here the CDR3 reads CASSLASMTGAAFF. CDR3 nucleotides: TGCGCCAGCAGCTTGGCCTCTATGACAGGGGCCGCTTTCTTT.

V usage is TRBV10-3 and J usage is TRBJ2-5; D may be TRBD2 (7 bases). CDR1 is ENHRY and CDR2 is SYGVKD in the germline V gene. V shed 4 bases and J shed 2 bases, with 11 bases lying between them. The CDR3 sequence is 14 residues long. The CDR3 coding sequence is TGTGCCATCAGTGGGGGGGGCCCGCAAGAGACCCAGTACTTC. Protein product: CAISGGGPQETQYF.

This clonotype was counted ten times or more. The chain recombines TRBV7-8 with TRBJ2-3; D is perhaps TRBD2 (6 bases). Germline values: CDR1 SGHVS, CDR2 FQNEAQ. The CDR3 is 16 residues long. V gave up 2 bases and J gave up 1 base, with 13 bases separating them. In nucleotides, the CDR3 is TGTGCCAGCAGCTTACTCCGGGGGATACGCACAGATACGCAGTATTTT. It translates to CASSLLRGIRTDTQYF. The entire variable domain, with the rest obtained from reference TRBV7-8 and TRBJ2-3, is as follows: GAGVSQSPRYKVAKRGQDVALRCDPISGHVSLFWYQQALGQGPEFLTYFQNEAQLDKSGLPSDRFFAERPEGSVSTLKIQRTQQEDSAVYLCASSLLRGIRTDTQYFGPGTRLTVL.

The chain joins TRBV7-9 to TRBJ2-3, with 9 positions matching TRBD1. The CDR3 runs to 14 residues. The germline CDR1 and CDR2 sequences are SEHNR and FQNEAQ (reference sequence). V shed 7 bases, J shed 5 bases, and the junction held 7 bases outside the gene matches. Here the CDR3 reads CASNGTGMGDTQYF. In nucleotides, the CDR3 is TGTGCCAGCAATGGGACAGGGATGGGAGATACGCAGTATTTT.

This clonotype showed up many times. CDR3 DNA sequence: TGCAGTGCTAGCCGACTGGGACCAACGGTGAACACTGAAGCTTTCTTT. It translates to CSASRLGPTVNTEAFF. This chain links TRBV20-1 with TRBJ1-1, with D tentatively TRBD1 (5 bases). The CDR3 extends over 16 amino acids. The ends were cut back, 3 bases at V and 0 bases at J, with 17 bases in the middle. In germline, CDR1 is DFQATT, CDR2 SNEGSKA (reference sequence).

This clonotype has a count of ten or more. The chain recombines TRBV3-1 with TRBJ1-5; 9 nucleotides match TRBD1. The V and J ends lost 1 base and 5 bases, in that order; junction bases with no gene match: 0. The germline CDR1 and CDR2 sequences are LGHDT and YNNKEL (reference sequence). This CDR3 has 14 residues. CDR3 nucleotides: TGTGCCAGCAGCCAAGGGACAGGGGATCAGCCCCAGCATTTT. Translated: CASSQGTGDQPQHF.

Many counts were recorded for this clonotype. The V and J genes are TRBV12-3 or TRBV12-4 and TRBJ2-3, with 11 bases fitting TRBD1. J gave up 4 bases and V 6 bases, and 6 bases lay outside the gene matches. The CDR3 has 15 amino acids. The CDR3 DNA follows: TGTGCCAGCAGGCGGACAGGGGGCGCGGCAGATACGCAGTATTTT. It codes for CASRRTGGAADTQYF.

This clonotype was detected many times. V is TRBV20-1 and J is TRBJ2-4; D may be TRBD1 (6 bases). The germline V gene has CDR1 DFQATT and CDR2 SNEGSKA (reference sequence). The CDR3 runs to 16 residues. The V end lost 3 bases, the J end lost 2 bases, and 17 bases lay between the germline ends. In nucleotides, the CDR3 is TGCAGTGCTAGGGGTCGACAGGCAAGCACCAAAAACATTCAGTACTTC. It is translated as CSARGRQASTKNIQYF.

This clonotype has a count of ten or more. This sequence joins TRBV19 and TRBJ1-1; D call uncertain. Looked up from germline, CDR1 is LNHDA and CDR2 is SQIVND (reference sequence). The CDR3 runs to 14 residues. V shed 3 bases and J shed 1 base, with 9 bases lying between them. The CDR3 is CASSIGGKNTEAFF. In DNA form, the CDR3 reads TGTGCCAGTAGTATTGGAGGGAAGAACACTGAAGCTTTCTTT.

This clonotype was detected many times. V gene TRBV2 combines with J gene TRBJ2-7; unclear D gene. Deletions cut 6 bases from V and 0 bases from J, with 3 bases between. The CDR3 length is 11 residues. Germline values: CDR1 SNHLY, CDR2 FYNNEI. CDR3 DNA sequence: TGTGCCAGCAGAGGCTCCTACGAGCAGTACTTC. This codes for CASRGSYEQYF.

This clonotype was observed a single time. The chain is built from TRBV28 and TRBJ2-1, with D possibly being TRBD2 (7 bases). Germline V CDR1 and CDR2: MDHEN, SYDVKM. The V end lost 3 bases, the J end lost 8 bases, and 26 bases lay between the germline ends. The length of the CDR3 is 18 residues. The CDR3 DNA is TGTGCCAGCAGTTTTAGGCGGGGGCCCCCAACAACTCGCGATGAGCAGTTCTTC. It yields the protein CASSFRRGPPTTRDEQFF.

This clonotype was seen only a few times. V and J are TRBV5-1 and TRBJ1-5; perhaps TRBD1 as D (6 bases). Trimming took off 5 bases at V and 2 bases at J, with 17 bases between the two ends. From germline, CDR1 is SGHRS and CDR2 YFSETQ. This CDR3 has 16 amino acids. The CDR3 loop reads CASSPTGMVGNQPQHF. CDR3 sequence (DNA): TGCGCCAGCAGTCCTACAGGGATGGTGGGCAATCAGCCCCAGCATTTT.

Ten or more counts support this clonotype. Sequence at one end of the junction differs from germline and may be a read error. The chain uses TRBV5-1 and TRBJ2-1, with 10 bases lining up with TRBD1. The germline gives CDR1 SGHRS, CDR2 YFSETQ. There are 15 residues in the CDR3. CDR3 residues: CASSFGTGVYNEQFF. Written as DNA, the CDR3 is TGTGCCAGCAGCTTCGGGACAGGGGTTTACAATGAGCAGTTCTTC. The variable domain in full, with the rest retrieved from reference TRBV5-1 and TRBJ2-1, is KAGVTQTPRYLIKTRGQQVTLSCSPISGHRSVSWYQQTPGQGLQFLFEYFSETQRNKGNFPGRFSGRQFSNSRSEMNVSTLELGDSALYLCASSFGTGVYNEQFFGPGTRLTVL.

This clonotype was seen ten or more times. This chain's CDR3 is CASNRGRNTEAFF. Written as DNA, the CDR3 is TGTGCCAGCAACCGGGGGAGGAACACTGAAGCTTTCTTT. The J gene is TRBJ1-1, the V gene TRBV2, with D tentatively TRBD1 (5 bases). Trimming shortened V by 7 bases and J by 1 base, and 10 bases separated the two germline ends. The CDR3 is 13 amino acids. CDR1 and CDR2 from the germline V gene are SNHLY and FYNNEI.

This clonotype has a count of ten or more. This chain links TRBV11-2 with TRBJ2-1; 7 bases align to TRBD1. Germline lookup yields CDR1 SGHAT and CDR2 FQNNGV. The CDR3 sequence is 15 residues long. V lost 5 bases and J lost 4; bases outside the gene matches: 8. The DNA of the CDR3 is TGTGCCAGCAGCCGAACGACAGGGTCGTACAATGAGCAGTTCTTC. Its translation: CASSRTTGSYNEQFF.

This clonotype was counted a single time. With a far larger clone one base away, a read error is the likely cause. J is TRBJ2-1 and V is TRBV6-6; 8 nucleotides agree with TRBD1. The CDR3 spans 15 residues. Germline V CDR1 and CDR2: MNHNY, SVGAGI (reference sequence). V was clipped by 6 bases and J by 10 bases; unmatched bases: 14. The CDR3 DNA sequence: TGTGCCAGCAGGACAGGGGCAACCTTGGGCTACGAGCAGTTCTTC. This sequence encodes CASRTGATLGYEQFF.

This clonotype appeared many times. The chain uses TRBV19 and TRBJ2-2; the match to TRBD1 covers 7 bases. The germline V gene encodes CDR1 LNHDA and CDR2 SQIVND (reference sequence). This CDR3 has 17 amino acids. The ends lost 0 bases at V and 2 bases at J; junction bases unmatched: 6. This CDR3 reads CASSIEGDSSNTGELFF. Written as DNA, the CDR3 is TGTGCCAGTAGTATAGAGGGGGACAGTAGTAACACCGGGGAGCTGTTTTTT.